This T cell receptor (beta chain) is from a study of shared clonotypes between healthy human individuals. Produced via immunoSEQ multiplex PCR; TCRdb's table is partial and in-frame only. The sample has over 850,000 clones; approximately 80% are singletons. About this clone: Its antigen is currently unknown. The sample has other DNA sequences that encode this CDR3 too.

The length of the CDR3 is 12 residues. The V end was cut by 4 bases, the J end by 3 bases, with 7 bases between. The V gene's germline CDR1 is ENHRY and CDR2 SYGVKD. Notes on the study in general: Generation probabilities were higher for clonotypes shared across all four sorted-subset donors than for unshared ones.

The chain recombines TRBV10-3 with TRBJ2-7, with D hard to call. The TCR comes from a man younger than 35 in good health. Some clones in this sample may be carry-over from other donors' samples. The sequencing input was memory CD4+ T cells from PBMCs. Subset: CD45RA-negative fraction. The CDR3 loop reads CAISAGNYEQYF. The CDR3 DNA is TGTGCCATCAGTGCTGGAAACTACGAGCAGTACTTC.